These 18 T cell receptor beta chains were sequenced from one sample in a study of blood T cell repertoires in COVID-19. The data were produced by immunoSEQ multiplex PCR, yet TCRdb's version contains in-frame clones alone and is incomplete. The repertoire consists of roughly 70,000 clones, with around 74% occurring once and the leading ten covering about 16%. Sequencing input: peripheral blood. The receptors here all came from a man in his sixties with COVID-19, enrolled during active disease.

The rearrangement joins TRBV10-1 to TRBJ1-6; D may be TRBD1 (5 bases). Trimming left V 5 bases short and J 8 bases short, with 10 bases between. The germline V gene encodes CDR1 WNHNN and CDR2 SYGVQD (reference sequence). The CDR3 sequence is 13 residues long. CDR3 sequence (DNA): TGCGCCAGCAGTAGGGGCGTTGATTCACCCCTCCACTTT. It encodes CASSRGVDSPLHF.

This clone was seen a single time. The chain combines TRBV6-4 with TRBJ2-2; a weak D match, TRBD2 (6 bases). The CDR3 spans 14 residues. Looked up from germline, CDR1 is MRHNA and CDR2 is SNTAGT. Trimming left V 11 bases short and J 2 bases short, with 15 bases between. The CDR3 is CAGRGTPNTGELFF. DNA for the CDR3: TGTGCCGGAAGAGGGACTCCTAACACCGGGGAGCTGTTTTTT.

The genes are TRBV9 and TRBJ2-1; tentative D call: TRBD2 (5 bases). The germline V gene has CDR1 SGDLS and CDR2 YYNGEE. The CDR3 spans 16 residues. V lost 2 bases, J lost 8 bases, and 20 bases lay in between. CDR3 residues: CASSVSGSPFGDEQFF. The CDR3 nucleotides are TGTGCCAGCAGCGTCTCCGGGTCCCCGTTCGGGGATGAGCAGTTCTTC.

Of note for this clone: Other DNA sequences in this specimen translate into the identical CDR3. The chain employs TRBV4-2 and TRBJ1-1; D not certain. Germline V gene sequence: CDR1 LGHNA, CDR2 YNFKEQ. Trimming took off 0 bases at V and 2 bases at J, with 7 bases between the two ends. The CDR3 is made up of 14 amino acids. CDR3 coding DNA: TGTGCCAGCAGCCAAGATCGGGAAAACACTGAAGCTTTCTTT. It is translated as CASSQDRENTEAFF.

This chain uses TRBV5-1 with TRBJ2-5; TRBD2 is a possible D gene (5 bases). The V end was cut by 3 bases, the J end by 4 bases, with 13 bases between. The CDR3 totals 14 residues. Germline V gene data show CDR1 as SGHRS and CDR2 as YFSETQ. The chain's CDR3 is CASSSPADGETQYF. The CDR3, as DNA: TGCGCCAGCAGCTCCCCAGCGGACGGAGAGACCCAGTACTTC. Full variable domain (missing parts from reference TRBV5-1 and TRBJ2-5): KAGVTQTPRYLIKTRGQQVTLSCSPISGHRSVSWYQQTPGQGLQFLFEYFSETQRNKGNFPGRFSGRQFSNSRSEMNVSTLELGDSALYLCASSSPADGETQYFGPGTRLLVL.

CDR3 region: CASSGGGGRRSGGSTDTQYF. In DNA, the CDR3 is TGTGCCAGCAGCGGCGGGGGGGGACGACGGAGCGGAGGAAGCACAGATACGCAGTATTTT. The chain is built from TRBV9 and TRBJ2-3, with TRBD2 matching over 9 bases. From germline, CDR1 is SGDLS and CDR2 YYNGEE. The CDR3 is made up of 20 amino acids. Trimming cost V 3 bases and J 0 bases; bases outside gene matches: 17. The complete variable domain, with remaining parts taken from reference TRBV9 and TRBJ2-3, reads DSGVTQTPKHLITATGQRVTLRCSPRSGDLSVYWYQQSLDQGLQFLIQYYNGEERAKGNILERFSAQQFPDLHSELNLSSLELGDSALYFCASSGGGGRRSGGSTDTQYFGPGTRLTVL.

This clone was detected only a few times. The chain uses TRBV27 and TRBJ1-6, with a tentative D call TRBD1 (5 bases). Germline-derived CDR1 and CDR2 are MNHEY and SMNVEV (reference sequence). Trimming left V 7 bases short and J 16 bases short, with 20 bases between. The CDR3 contains 13 residues. As DNA, the CDR3 is TGTGCCAGCACCTCCGCCCGCCGGGGGGTTCTCCACTTT. Amino acids: CASTSARRGVLHF.

The chain recombines TRBV6-5 with TRBJ1-4, with 7 bases fitting TRBD1. The CDR3 is 14 residues long. CDR1 and CDR2 from the germline V gene are MNHEY and SVGAGI. V lost 6 bases, J lost 4 bases, and 5 bases stayed unmatched. The CDR3 sequence: CASSYRGINEKLFF. DNA for the CDR3: TGTGCCAGCAGCTACAGGGGAATTAATGAAAAACTGTTTTTT.

The chain is built from TRBV20-1 and TRBJ2-1, with D possibly being TRBD1 (6 bases). CDR1 is DFQATT and CDR2 is SNEGSKA in the germline V gene (reference sequence). Trimming left V 8 bases short and J 5 bases short, with 10 bases between. The length of the CDR3 is 11 residues. CDR3 residues: CSPGQNNEQFF. CDR3 in DNA: TGCAGTCCGGGACAAAACAATGAGCAGTTCTTC.

The chain has TRBV9 and TRBJ2-3; 9 bases are a match to TRBD2. Germline-derived CDR1 and CDR2 are SGDLS and YYNGEE. This CDR3 spans 16 amino acids. The junction had 4 bases not matched to a gene; V was cut back by 0 bases and J by 2 bases. CDR3 DNA: TGTGCCAGCAGCGTAGTGGCTAGCGGGACCACAGATACGCAGTATTTT. Its protein is CASSVVASGTTDTQYF.

The V gene is TRBV11-2, the J gene TRBJ1-1, with D possibly being TRBD1 (5 bases). V was clipped by 0 bases and J by 4 bases, with 9 bases between them. The CDR3 loop spans 14 amino acids. Germline CDR1 is SGHAT and CDR2 is FQNNGV. The CDR3 sequence: CASSLDRGVTEAFF. In DNA form, the CDR3 reads TGTGCCAGCAGCTTAGATAGGGGCGTCACTGAAGCTTTCTTT.

The genes are TRBV25-1 and TRBJ1-1; perhaps TRBD1 as D (5 bases). The CDR3 is made up of 14 amino acids. CDR1 and CDR2 from the germline V gene are MGHDK and SYGVNS. Trimming stripped 2 bases from V and 3 bases from J, with 10 bases between. The CDR3 sequence is CASSEETAYTEAFF. CDR3 nucleotides: TGTGCCAGCAGTGAAGAGACAGCATACACTGAAGCTTTCTTT.

The chain couples TRBV29-1 to TRBJ2-5; D is perhaps TRBD1 (5 bases). V dropped 0 bases and J dropped 5 bases, with 7 bases sitting between them. CDR1 and CDR2 (germline): SQVTM, ANQGSEA. The CDR3 loop spans 12 amino acids. The CDR3 DNA reads TGCAGCGTTGAAGAGCAGGGTGAGACCCAGTACTTC. It specifies CSVEEQGETQYF.

This clone was detected a few times. J is TRBJ2-2 and V is TRBV5-4; the D gene is possibly TRBD2 (6 bases). The germline V gene has CDR1 SGHNT and CDR2 YYREEE (reference sequence). The CDR3 contains 14 residues. Between the trimmed V and J ends, which lost 2 bases and 7 bases, there was a span of 12 bases. The CDR3 spells CASSFGTPGGELFF. The CDR3 DNA reads TGTGCCAGCAGCTTCGGGACTCCGGGCGGGGAGCTGTTTTTT.

The chain employs TRBV7-9 and TRBJ2-3; D possibly corresponds to TRBD2 (5 bases). V lost 5 bases and J 2 bases, leaving 8 bases between the germline ends. Germline CDR1 is SEHNR and CDR2 is FQNEAQ (reference sequence). The CDR3 is 13 amino acids. DNA of the CDR3: TGTGCCAGCAGCAAGGACTCCACAGATACGCAGTATTTT. Amino acids: CASSKDSTDTQYF.

The gene calls are TRBV4-1 and TRBJ2-2, with TRBD2 matching 14 bases. The J segment lost 6 bases and the V segment lost 1 base, leaving 7 bases of the junction unmatched. CDR1 and CDR2 (germline): MGHRA, YSYEKL. CDR3 size: 18 residues. The CDR3 sequence: CASSQGRLAGGRSGELFF. The CDR3 coding sequence is TGCGCCAGCAGCCAAGGACGACTAGCGGGGGGGCGCTCCGGGGAGCTGTTTTTT.

The gene calls are TRBV30 and TRBJ2-4, with D possibly TRBD2 on 6 matching bases. V was cut by 3 bases and J by 6 bases, with 9 bases left in between. CDR1 is GTSNPN and CDR2 is SVGIG in the germline V gene (reference sequence). The CDR3 covers 12 residues. The CDR3, as DNA: TGTGCCTGGAGGATGGGAGGAAACATTCAGTACTTC. Translation: CAWRMGGNIQYF. Full variable domain (remainder filled in from reference TRBV30 and TRBJ2-4): SQTIHQWPATLVQPVGSPLSLECTVEGTSNPNLYWYRQAAGRGLQLLFYSVGIGQISSEVPQNLSASRPQDRQFILSSKKLLLSDSGFYLCAWRMGGNIQYFGAGTRLSVL.

The V call is TRBV2, the J call TRBJ2-7; TRBD1 is a possible D gene (6 bases). The CDR3 length is 14 residues. V was trimmed by 3 bases and J by 7 bases, leaving 16 bases between them. Germline V gene sequence: CDR1 SNHLY, CDR2 FYNNEI. The CDR3 is CASSDQDSLREQYF. As DNA, the CDR3 is TGTGCCAGCAGTGACCAGGACAGTCTCCGGGAGCAGTACTTC.